The T cell receptor (beta chain) under discussion was sequenced for a study of blood T cell repertoires in COVID-19. Participants spanned ages roughly 18 to 90 years and resided in roughly 26 US areas. TCRdb's copy holds only in-frame clones and misses some; the assay was immunoSEQ multiplex PCR. The sample records about 320,000 clones, roughly nine tenths being singletons. The sequence was obtained from a man aged 55 to 70 who had recovered from COVID-19. The specimen sequenced was PBMCs or T cells enriched from blood (not recorded which).

CDR3 coding DNA: TGTGCCAGCAGGATAGCGGGGGGGCGGGTCGATGAGCAGTTCTTC. Residues: CASRIAGGRVDEQFF. The V and J genes are TRBV7-2 and TRBJ2-1; TRBD2 matches at 11 bases. The germline CDR1 and CDR2 sequences are SGHTA and FQGNSA. The V segment lost 6 bases and the J segment 8 bases; nucleotides outside the gene matches: 9. This CDR3 spans 15 amino acids.